The 12 T cell receptor beta chains below were found in one sample sequenced in a study of identical twins. TCRdb re-called the 5' RACE reads with MiXCR, one entry per CDR3 protein. The sample holds 420,000 or so distinct CDR3 sequences; 15% to 20% are singletons and the top ten take 12%. The specimen sequenced was naive T cells sorted from blood. The receptors were sampled from a man between 45 and 60 years old in good health.

The chain has TRBV12-3 or TRBV12-4 and TRBJ2-7; 13 bases are shared with TRBD2. Germline trimming cut 6 bases from V and 5 bases from J; bases unmatched to any gene: 10. This CDR3 is 16 amino acids long. DNA for the CDR3: TGTGCCAGCAGCGATCTAGGACTAGCGGGAGCGGACGAGCAGTACTTC. This sequence encodes CASSDLGLAGADEQYF.

The sample holds one count of this clonotype. This chain joins TRBV6-4 and TRBJ1-5; D remains unclear. The CDR3 extends over 15 amino acids. In germline, CDR1 is MRHNA, CDR2 SNTAGT. Trimming removed 4 bases at V and 6 bases at J, with 16 bases between. In DNA form, the CDR3 reads TGTGCCAGCAGTGTACGGACCGATATGGGTCAGCCCCAGCATTTT. Its translation: CASSVRTDMGQPQHF.

This clonotype was detected a few times. J is TRBJ2-6 and V is TRBV25-1; D ambiguous. From germline, CDR1 is MGHDK and CDR2 SYGVNS. V lost 4 bases and J 14 bases, leaving 12 bases between the germline ends. The CDR3 covers 12 residues. The CDR3 DNA sequence: TGTGCCAGCAGTGGACATCTCCGGCTCCTGACTTTC. This gives the protein CASSGHLRLLTF.

This clonotype was seen ten or more times. The V and J genes are TRBV12-3 or TRBV12-4 and TRBJ1-3, with D possibly TRBD1 on 6 matching bases. The CDR3 runs to 14 residues. V lost 4 bases, J lost 4 bases, and 11 bases lay in between. The CDR3 loop reads CASSWRTAGNTIYF. CDR3 in DNA: TGTGCCAGCAGTTGGAGGACAGCCGGAAACACCATATATTTT.

V is TRBV27 and J is TRBJ2-1; 13 bases agree with TRBD2. CDR3 length equals 16 residues. Germline V lookup: CDR1 MNHEY, CDR2 SMNVEV (reference sequence). The trim removed 5 bases at V and 6 bases at J, leaving 7 bases unmatched. The CDR3 sequence: CASSPIRTSGSNEQFF. The CDR3 region has the DNA TGTGCCAGCAGTCCGATAAGGACTAGCGGGAGCAATGAGCAGTTCTTC.

This clonotype has ten or more counts. The V and J genes are TRBV4-1 and TRBJ2-5; TRBD2 matches 12 bases. CDR3 length: 16 amino acids. V trimming: 0 bases; J trimming: 4 bases; junction bases outside the gene matches: 3. Germline V gene data show CDR1 as MGHRA and CDR2 as YSYEKL. The CDR3 DNA sequence: TGCGCCAGCAGCCAAGAAACGGGACTAGCGGGAGAGACCCAGTACTTC. This encodes CASSQETGLAGETQYF.

This clonotype has a handful of counts. The chain recombines TRBV12-3 or TRBV12-4 with TRBJ1-1; 11 positions match TRBD1. J lost 3 bases, V lost 6 bases, and 9 bases had no gene match. This CDR3 has 16 residues. The CDR3 coding sequence is TGTGCCAGCAGCGGGACAGGGGGAGGGTTTGACACTGAAGCTTTCTTT. Translation: CASSGTGGGFDTEAFF.

This clonotype was observed at least ten times. J is TRBJ2-5 and V is TRBV12-3 or TRBV12-4; tentatively, D is TRBD1 or TRBD2 (5 bases each). The CDR3 consists of 14 residues. V was pared by 5 bases and J by 8 bases, with 18 bases between. CDR3 residues: CASSRDGARITQYF. CDR3 bases: TGTGCCAGCAGTAGGGACGGAGCCCGCATCACCCAGTACTTC.

This clonotype was observed at least ten times. The chain is built from TRBV24-1 and TRBJ2-3, with 10 positions matching TRBD2. J lost 0 bases, V lost 0 bases, and 5 bases had no gene match. Germline CDR1 reads KGHDR; CDR2 reads SFDVKD. The CDR3 loop spans 18 amino acids. CDR3 sequence (DNA): TGTGCCACCAGTGATTTGCAAACTAGCGGGGCTAGCACAGATACGCAGTATTTT. Translated, it gives CATSDLQTSGASTDTQYF.

This clonotype has more than one count but fewer than ten. This chain uses TRBV20-1 with TRBJ2-3, with D possibly matching TRBD1 (6 bases). V lost 5 bases and J lost 5, with 14 bases in between. Germline V gene data show CDR1 as DFQATT and CDR2 as SNEGSKA (reference sequence). The CDR3 contains 13 residues. DNA of the CDR3: TGCAGTGCTGGCTCCACAGGGAAAGATACGCAGTATTTT. Amino acid sequence: CSAGSTGKDTQYF.

This clonotype appeared once. The chain combines TRBV5-1 with TRBJ2-1, with D perhaps TRBD1 (6 bases). The CDR3 totals 15 residues. Germline loops: CDR1 SGHRS, CDR2 YFSETQ. V was clipped by 2 bases and J by 6 bases, with 15 bases between them. CDR3 amino acids: CASSLQGRAGNEQFF. CDR3 DNA sequence: TGCGCCAGCAGCTTACAGGGACGTGCAGGCAATGAGCAGTTCTTC.

The chain has TRBV6-2 or TRBV6-3 and TRBJ2-5; the D gene is possibly TRBD2 (5 bases). Germline V gene data show CDR1 as MNHEY and CDR2 as SVGEGT. The V and J ends lost 2 bases and 3 bases respectively, with 7 bases between them. This CDR3 spans 13 amino acids. The CDR3 DNA follows: TGTGCCAGCAGTTACGGGCGGGAAGAGACCCAGTACTTC. Amino acids: CASSYGREETQYF.